This entry concerns a single T cell receptor beta chain. Its target is not known. This entry belongs to a study of vaccination effects on CD4 cells after COVID-19. Findings and caveats of the study: Whether induced by infection or by vaccine, clones showed marked clonal contraction late after vaccination.

Here immunoSEQ multiplex PCR was the method, and the copy in TCRdb shows in-frame clones only, minus some. The sample yields roughly 70,000 clones, just under 75% seen once. Unmatched junction bases numbered 7, after V lost 6 bases and J lost 7 bases. This CDR3 spans 15 amino acids. Germline V gene sequence: CDR1 MDHEN, CDR2 SYDVKM. Viral peptide pool expansion of antigen-specific CD4+ T cells preceded sequencing in the ViraFEST assay. Subsequent to approximately 9 days of culture, CD4+ T cells were isolated. Each participant was given two doses of one vaccine (BNT162b2 or mRNA-1273). Half-medium exchanges with IL-2 medium took place on days 3 and 7.

The J gene is TRBJ2-2, the V gene TRBV28, with 11 bases fitting TRBD1. The sequence was collected from a human donor who received a COVID-19 vaccine. The sequences come from CD4+ T cells from PBMCs cultured with HCoV-229E spike peptides, collected after COVID-19 vaccination. The DNA of the CDR3 is TGTGCCAGCAGAACGTGGACAGGGGGCGGCGGGGAGCTGTTTTTT. The encoded protein is CASRTWTGGGGELFF.